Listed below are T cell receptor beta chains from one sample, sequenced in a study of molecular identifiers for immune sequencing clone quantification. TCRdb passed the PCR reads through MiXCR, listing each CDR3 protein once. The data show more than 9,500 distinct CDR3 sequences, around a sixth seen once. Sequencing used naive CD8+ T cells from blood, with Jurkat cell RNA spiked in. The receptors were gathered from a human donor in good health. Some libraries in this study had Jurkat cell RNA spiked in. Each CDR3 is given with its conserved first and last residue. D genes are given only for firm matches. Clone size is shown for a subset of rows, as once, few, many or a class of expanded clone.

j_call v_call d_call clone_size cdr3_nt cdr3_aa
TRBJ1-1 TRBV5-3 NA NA TGTGCCAGCAGCCGGGTGGGGGCCACTGAAGCTTTCTTT CASSRVGATEAFF
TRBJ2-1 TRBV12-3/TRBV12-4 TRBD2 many TGTGCCAGCAGTACCGCCGGGACTAGCGGACTCTACAATGAGCAGTTCTTC CASSTAGTSGLYNEQFF
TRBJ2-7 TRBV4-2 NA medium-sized TGTGCCAGCAGCACCCCCCCTGGGGAGCAGTACTTC CASSTPPGEQYF
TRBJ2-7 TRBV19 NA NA TGTGCCAGTAGTATGGCAGGGGTCCTAACTTCCTACGAGCAGTACTTC CASSMAGVLTSYEQYF
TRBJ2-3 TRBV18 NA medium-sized TGTGCCAGCTCACCCGGTGAGGATACGCAGTATTTT CASSPGEDTQYF
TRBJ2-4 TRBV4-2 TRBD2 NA TGTGCCAGCGCGGGGGGCAAAAACATTCAGTACTTC CASAGGKNIQYF
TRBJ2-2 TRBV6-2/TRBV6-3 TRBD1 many TGTGCCAGCGTCCGGGACAGGATCGGGATATATCTCACCGGGGAGCTGTTTTTT CASVRDRIGIYLTGELFF
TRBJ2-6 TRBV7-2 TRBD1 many TGTGCCAGCAGCTCGGGACAGGATATAACTGGGGCCAACGTCCTGACTTTC CASSSGQDITGANVLTF
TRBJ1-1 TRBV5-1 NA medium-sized TGCGCCAGCAGCTGGGCAGGGGTCACTGAAGCTTTCTTT CASSWAGVTEAFF
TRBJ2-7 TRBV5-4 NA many TGTGCCAGCAGCTTGGCGCCCGATTCCTACGAGCAGTACTTC CASSLAPDSYEQYF
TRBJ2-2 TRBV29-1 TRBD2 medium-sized TGCAGCATCAGGACTAGCGGGAGGTACACCGGGGAGCTGTTTTTT CSIRTSGRYTGELFF
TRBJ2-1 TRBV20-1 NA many TGCGGGGGCCAAGGGGCCGGATACAATGAGCAGTTCTTC CGGQGAGYNEQFF
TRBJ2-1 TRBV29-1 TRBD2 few TGCAGCGGGTTTCCGGGACTAGCGGGCGAGCAGTTCTTC CSGFPGLAGEQFF
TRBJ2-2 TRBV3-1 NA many TGTGCCAGCAGTCTATTCCGCAGCCCCACCGGGGAGCTGTTTTTT CASSLFRSPTGELFF
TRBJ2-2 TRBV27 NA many TGTGCCAGCAGTTTCGGGAACACCGGGGAGCTGTTTTTT CASSFGNTGELFF
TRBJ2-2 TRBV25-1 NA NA TGTGCCAGCAGTGAATTCGGAACGCACACCGGGGAGCTGTTTTTT CASSEFGTHTGELFF
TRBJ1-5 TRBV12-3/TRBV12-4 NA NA TGTGCCAGCAGCCCCGATGGGGGATGGGTTCAGCCCCAGCATTTT CASSPDGGWVQPQHF
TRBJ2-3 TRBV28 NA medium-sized TGTGCCAGCAGATGGTCAGATACGCAGTATTTT CASRWSDTQYF
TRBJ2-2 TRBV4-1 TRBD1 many TGCGCCAGCAGCCTCCGGACAGGGTTGGACGGGGAGCTGTTTTTT CASSLRTGLDGELFF
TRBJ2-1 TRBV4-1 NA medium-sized TGCGCCAGCAGCCTCCGGGACCAGAGCTCCTACAATGAGCAGTTCTTC CASSLRDQSSYNEQFF
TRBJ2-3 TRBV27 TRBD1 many TGTGCCAGCAGTCTACAGGGGGACACAGATACGCAGTATTTT CASSLQGDTDTQYF
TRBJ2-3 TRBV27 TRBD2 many TGTGCCAGCAGTTTATTACCGGGACTAGCGGGGATCACAGATACGCAGTATTTT CASSLLPGLAGITDTQYF
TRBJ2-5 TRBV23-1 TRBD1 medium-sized TGCGCCAGCAGTCAGCCTGGCGACAGGGGACGAGAGACCCAGTACTTC CASSQPGDRGRETQYF
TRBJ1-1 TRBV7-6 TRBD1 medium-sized TGTGCCAGCAGCTTGGACAGGGTAAACACTGAAGCTTTCTTT CASSLDRVNTEAFF
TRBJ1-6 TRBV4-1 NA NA TGCGCCAGCAGCCAGAGTGGGGGCCCAGGGTTGCCCCACCACTTT CASSQSGGPGLPHHF
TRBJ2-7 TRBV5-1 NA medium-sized TGCGCCAGCAGCTTCTCATCAGCCTACGAGCAGTACTTC CASSFSSAYEQYF
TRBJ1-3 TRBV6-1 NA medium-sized TGTGCCAGCTTTCAGGAGCGACTCGGAAACACCATATATTTT CASFQERLGNTIYF
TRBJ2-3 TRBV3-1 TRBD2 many TGTGCCAGCAGCCGGCACCCCGGGACTAGCGGGAGGTCAGATACGCAGTATTTT CASSRHPGTSGRSDTQYF
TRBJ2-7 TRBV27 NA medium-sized TGTGCCAGCAGTTTAGGGCTCCTATTTGGGGAGCAGTACTTC CASSLGLLFGEQYF
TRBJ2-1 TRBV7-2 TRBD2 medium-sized TGTGCCAGCAGCTCCCGGAATGTAGCGGGAGTTATAGTTGAGCAGTTCTTC CASSSRNVAGVIVEQFF